The TCR beta chain under discussion was sequenced for a study of blood T cell repertoires in COVID-19. Germline values: CDR1 SEHNR, CDR2 FQNEAQ (reference sequence). The CDR3 has 13 residues. Losses at the gene ends were 5 bases for V and 8 bases for J; bases not matched to a gene: 2. In the study's own analysis: Reference gene primer amplification in the assay estimated nucleated cell counts. Data came from immunoSEQ multiplex PCR; TCRdb stores just in-frame clones and leaves some out. That table gives V, J and clone size, and the DNA gave D and trimming. Of around 180,000 clones listed, roughly three quarters were seen once; the top ten hold around 16%.

Sequenced sample: PBMCs or T cells enriched from blood (not recorded which). The clonotype was recovered from a woman in her forties or fifties with acute COVID-19. The chain recombines TRBV7-9 with TRBJ1-4; 10 bases are shared with TRBD1. The CDR3 protein is CASSRGQGEKLFF. DNA of the CDR3: TGTGCCAGCAGCCGGGGACAGGGGGAAAAACTGTTTTTT. Full variable domain (rest looked up from reference TRBV7-9 and TRBJ1-4): DTGVSQNPRHKITKRGQNVTFRCDPISEHNRLYWYRQTLGQGPEFLTYFQNEAQLEKSRLLSDRFSAERPKGSFSTLEIQRTEQGDSAMYLCASSRGQGEKLFFGSGTQLSVL.